This T cell receptor beta chain was captured in a study of shared clonotypes between healthy human individuals. Across the study: For every donor, three CD4 naive, three CD4 memory, two CD8 naive and one CD8 memory plates were used.

The V segment lost 3 bases and the J segment 1 base; nucleotides outside the gene matches: 0. CDR1 is MNHNS and CDR2 is SASEGT in the germline V gene. This CDR3 has 14 residues. Study-wide results and caveats: A limitation of the genetic and exposure-history diversity represented arose from few donors.

In regard to this clone: Its antigen remains unknown. Other nucleotide sequences in the sample specify the same CDR3.

The genomic DNA of each subset was split evenly across several immunoSEQ plates. The sorted-subset replicate PCRs were given 150 to 200 ng DNA, which is tens of thousands of T cell genomes. The method was immunoSEQ multiplex PCR; TCRdb's version includes in-frame clones alone and lacks a portion of them. The sample carries roughly 2.2 million clones, less than 95% recorded once. Sequenced input: naive CD4+ T cells from PBMCs. Subset specified: CD45RA+ positively selected. The clonotype comes from a man between 18 and 35 years old in good health. Some clones in this sample may be carry-over from other donors' samples. This chain links TRBV6-1 with TRBJ1-5; 7 bases align to TRBD1. CDR3 in DNA: TGTGCCAGCAGTGACAGGGGGAGCAATCAGCCCCAGCATTTT. Translation: CASSDRGSNQPQHF.